This TCR beta chain was obtained from a study of CXCR3-negative and CXCR3-positive naive CD8 T cells (dated by TCRdb to the late 2010s). Study-wide context: In total, 130 million to 150 million TRB reads were obtained, corresponding to roughly 1.5 +/- 0.3 million reads per library. For the TRBV-TRBJ cluster analysis, the naive subsets came from roughly 5 donors, while the memory cells came from 3 donors. Diversity and physicochemical repertoire analyses covered some eleven donors pooled from two independent experiments.

Data came from a NextSeq 550. The Human TCR Profiling Kit (MiLaboratory) was used to prepare UMI-labeled 5' RACE TRB cDNA libraries. The full amount of extracted RNA was used for cDNA synthesis, and the full amount of resulting cDNA was used for PCR amplification. Libraries were prepared in parallel with an identical number of PCR cycles. Regarding the original processing steps: About 50,000 +/- 10,000 unique UMI-labeled TRB cDNA molecules per library were extracted with MIGEC and MiXCR, with at least two reads per UMI required. Each library averaged roughly 36,000 +/- 9,600 functional in-frame TRB CDR3 nucleotide clonotypes without stop codons. After each sample was downsampled to 5000 UMI-labeled TRB molecules, VDJtools was used to calculate diversity metrics such as normalized Shannon-Wiener and Chao1. Clonotype-size-weighted physicochemical properties of the central five CDR3 residues (interaction energy, strength, volume and Kidera factor 4) were computed in VDJtools. The reads were reprocessed in TCRdb, with one entry per CDR3 protein sequence and no accompanying DNA. The V and J calls reflect TCRdb's pipeline rather than the authors' work. The sample's clone listing holds some 60,000 distinct CDR3 sequences. The leading ten clones occupy 0.5% to 0.55% of the sample.

General conclusions and limits of the study: Compared with CXCR3-negative naive cells, CXCR3-positive naive cells had TRB CDR3s with higher hydrophobicity (lower Kidera factor 4), lower energy, and higher strength and volume indices. Freshly isolated PBMCs were used for most assays because CXCR3 expression partially decreased after cryopreservation. Similar TRBV-TRBJ usage was shown by naive CXCR3-negative and CXCR3-positive cells from the same donor, whereas distinct patterns were shown by memory cells. Because surface CD5, which is linked to self-reactivity in mice, was comparable between the naive subsets, TCR interaction strength was also inferred from the physicochemical properties of TRB CDR3s. Both naive subsets had comparably high repertoire diversity, while memory CD8+ T cells had much lower repertoire diversity.

Worth noting for this clonotype: The clone's antigen remains unknown.

Spanning cysteine to phenylalanine, the CDR3 consists of 17 amino acids. No DNA sequence is on record. From the germline V gene, CDR1 is LGHNA and CDR2 is YNFKEQ. For every CD8+ T cell subset, around 300,000 cells were flow-sorted straight into RLT lysis buffer, and each subset was sorted in triplicate. To exclude memory contaminants, naive CD8+ T cells were stringently defined as CD45RO-CCR7+CD27+CD95-. Peripheral blood mononuclear cells were isolated from buffy coats by standard density gradient centrifugation. Naive CXCR3-negative and CXCR3-positive CD8+ T cells were flow-sorted on a FACSAria III. Total RNA was extracted from sorted cells using an RNeasy Mini Kit.

Sequenced sample: naive CXCR3+ CD8+ T cells from blood. This sample's cell subset or site label indicates: CD45RO-CCR7+CD27+CD95- naive CD8+ T cells expressing CXCR3 (TNR3+). The sequence joins TRBV4-2 to TRBJ1-4; TCRdb's D call of TRBD1 is untestable without DNA. The receptor comes from a human donor in good health. Some clones in this sample may be carry-over from other donors' samples. The CDR3 reads CASSQVGQSSTNEKLFF.